One and the same sample provided the 2 T cell receptor beta chains below, sequenced in a study of regulatory T cells in long-lasting Graves disease. Sequencing libraries for TCR beta were prepared with iRepertoire HTBI primers and Arm-PCR of CDR3 regions. TCRdb re-called the multiplex PCR reads through MiXCR, storing one row per CDR3 protein. Here the sample spans about 470,000 distinct CDR3 sequences, 20% to 25% being singletons. Time point: persistent/refractory GD, antithyroid drugs over 5 years with positive TRAb. With RNA extracted from PBMCs as input, the TCR library was made. Sequenced material: peripheral blood mononuclear cells (PBMCs), taken when the disease was refractory, from a patient treated with antithyroid drugs. These receptors were taken from a female donor with Graves disease.

Of note for this clonotype: This may be a read error: a much more frequent sequence differs by one nucleotide. The J gene is TRBJ1-1, the V gene TRBV19; possibly TRBD1 for D (6 bases). The V end was cut by 3 bases, the J end by 0 bases, with 17 bases between. CDR3 length: 17 residues. Germline CDR1 LNHDA, CDR2 SQIVND (reference sequence). CDR3 DNA: TGTGCCAGTAGTATCATGTCCCGGGACAACCTGAACACTGAAGCTTTCTTT. Its translation is CASSIMSRDNLNTEAFF.

The chain carries TRBV3-1 and TRBJ1-2, with TRBD1 matching 7 bases. The CDR3 length is 15 residues. V dropped 4 bases and J dropped 7; count of bases not matched to a gene: 12. Germline CDR1 reads LGHDT; CDR2 reads YNNKEL (reference sequence). The CDR3 DNA reads TGTGCCAGCAGCCCCGGGACAGCTGCAACATCTGGCTACACCTTC. Its protein product is CASSPGTAATSGYTF.